The clone carrying this TCR beta chain appeared a few times. What it recognizes is unknown. The length of the CDR3 is 15 residues. Germline V gives CDR1 LNHDA, CDR2 SQIVND (reference sequence). Trimming at V came to 4 bases and at J to 4 bases, leaving 9 bases not matched to a gene. A single record per CDR3 protein comes from TCRdb applying MiXCR to the 5' RACE reads. The sample comprises about 430,000 distinct CDR3 sequences, more than 15% of which are singletons, and roughly 21% rests with the top ten. The data belong to a study of T-cell memory formation after mild COVID-19. Whole-study findings and limits: Prior to infection, memory already included some responding clones, suggesting cross-reactive memory joined.

Sample: PBMCs or a T cell subset sorted from them (not recorded which). The origin of this receptor is a man aged 18 to 29 who had mild COVID-19 (a few samples of this study predate the infection). Cell type and time point are not known. The rearrangement joins TRBV19 to TRBJ1-1, with 7 bases that match TRBD1. The CDR3 protein is CASSTRDSRTTEAFF. Written as DNA, the CDR3 is TGTGCCAGTAGTACTCGGGACAGTCGGACCACTGAAGCTTTCTTT. The entire variable domain, with the rest obtained from reference TRBV19 and TRBJ1-1, is as follows: DGGITQSPKYLFRKEGQNVTLSCEQNLNHDAMYWYRQDPGQGLRLIYYSQIVNDFQKGDIAEGYSVSREKKESFPLTVTSAQKNPTAFYLCASSTRDSRTTEAFFGQGTRLTVV.